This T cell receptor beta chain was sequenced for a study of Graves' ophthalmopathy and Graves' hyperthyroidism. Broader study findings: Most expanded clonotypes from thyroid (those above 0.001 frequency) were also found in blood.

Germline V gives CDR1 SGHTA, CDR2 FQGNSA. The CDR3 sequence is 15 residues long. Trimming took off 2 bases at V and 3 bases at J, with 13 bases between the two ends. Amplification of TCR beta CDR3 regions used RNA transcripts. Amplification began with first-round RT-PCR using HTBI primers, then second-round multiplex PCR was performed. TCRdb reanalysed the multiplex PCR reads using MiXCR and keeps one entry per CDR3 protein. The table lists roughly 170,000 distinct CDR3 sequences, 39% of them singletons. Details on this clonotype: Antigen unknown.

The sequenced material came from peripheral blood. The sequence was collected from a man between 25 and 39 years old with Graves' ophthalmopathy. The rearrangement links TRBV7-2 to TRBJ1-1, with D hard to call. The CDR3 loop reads CASSLKQSWDTEAFF. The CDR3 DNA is TGTGCCAGCAGCTTAAAACAGTCATGGGACACTGAAGCTTTCTTT.